This T cell receptor (beta chain) was captured in a study of shared clonotypes between healthy human individuals (dated by TCRdb to between 2020 and 2021). In terms of the full investigation: The cohort comprised a couple of women and a few men aged 18 to 49 years. Blood TCR repertoires of 5 or 6 healthy adults were deeply sequenced to estimate repertoire size and the extent of clonotype sharing between individuals. To increase sequencing depth and limit assay-specific biases, different laboratories used diverse techniques to prepare libraries and sequence TCR repertoires. Each donor's leukapheresis produced roughly between roughly 0.85 and 9.5 billion PBMCs. What the work shows at the level of the full study, not this receptor alone: The genetic and exposure-history diversity represented was limited by the small number of donors. Pairwise subsampling indicated that sequencing depth was expected to affect the degree of clonotype sharing among donors. Sampling was restricted to blood, and TCR repertoires in tissue are likely to differ from TCR repertoires in blood.

Using the deep immunoSEQ assay, multiplex PCR amplified TCR CDR3 regions from genomic DNA. For each cell subset, the extracted genomic DNA was distributed evenly across all wells of several immunoSEQ 96-well plates, and each plate served as one replicate. For unsorted PBMC, 250 to 300 ng of genomic DNA, equivalent to about 30,000 T cell genomes, went into each replicate PCR. Genomic DNA from unsorted PBMC was sequenced over ten immunoSEQ deep assay plates. Purified libraries were measured with a Qubit 3.0 fluorometer, size-checked on a Bioanalyzer 2100, and measured again with the KAPA Library Quantification kit. Every immunoSEQ 96-well plate was sequenced on a separate single-read 150-cycle Illumina NextSeq 550 flow cell. As for how the authors treated the data: Because the immunoSEQ output included only junctional sequences and no quality scores, the filtering could not be the same as the filtering used for full-length reads. To assign V/J genes and CDR3, sequences were annotated against IMGT germline references using PyIR, a Python wrapper for IgBLAST v1.9. Any read was removed if the V/J assignment was weak (E-value above 1e-6), the CDR3 was missing, or the read contained stop codons, out-of-frame junctions, or ambiguous translated residues. V3J clonotypes were defined by identical inferred V gene, J gene, and CDR3 amino acid sequence. Percentage overlap between repertoires was calculated by dividing the number of shared unique clonotypes by the size of the smaller repertoire. Three approaches were used to assess repertoire richness: RTK rarefaction, the Chao1 estimator, and Recon v2.1 estimates of unobserved clonotypes. TCRdb took over this immuneACCESS table, retaining in-frame rearrangements with V and J assigned. Such tables are incomplete; in checked studies, under half of the missing clones stem from an unresolved V gene, and the remainder is unexplained. That table supplies the V and J calls and clone size; D and trimming were determined from the DNA. The sample table shows some 470,000 clones, and less than 80% are seen once. 10% to 15% of the sample is in the top ten clones.

Healthy HIV-negative adults with no recently reported acute infections or vaccinations were included as donors. Every donor was a Caucasian adult residing in Nashville, Tennessee, USA. For unsorted samples, about 90 million PBMCs were counted and genomic DNA was extracted with the QIAamp DNA Blood Mini kit. After blood collection by leukapheresis, PBMCs were isolated using Ficoll-Histopaque density gradient centrifugation and then cryopreserved in the vapor phase of liquid nitrogen. A note on this clone: Its antigen remains unidentified. Qualities for individual bases were not recorded, and no much larger clone is one base off.

The germline V gene encodes CDR1 SQVTM and CDR2 ANQGSEA. From the cysteine up to the phenylalanine, the CDR3 has a length of 14 residues. Only CDR3 DNA is held: 42 bases, read in frame from base 1. V gives up 3 bases and J gives up 0 bases, and the segment between their germline ends measures 11 bases. The sequence came from a woman aged 40 to 50 in good health. Some clones in this sample may be carry-over from other donors' samples. The sequenced material came from PBMCs. The chain is made from TRBV29-1 and TRBJ1-1; no D segment can be confidently identified. The base sequence is TGCAGCGTTGATCGGCAGTACCTGAACACTGAAGCTTTCTTT. This encodes CSVDRQYLNTEAFF.